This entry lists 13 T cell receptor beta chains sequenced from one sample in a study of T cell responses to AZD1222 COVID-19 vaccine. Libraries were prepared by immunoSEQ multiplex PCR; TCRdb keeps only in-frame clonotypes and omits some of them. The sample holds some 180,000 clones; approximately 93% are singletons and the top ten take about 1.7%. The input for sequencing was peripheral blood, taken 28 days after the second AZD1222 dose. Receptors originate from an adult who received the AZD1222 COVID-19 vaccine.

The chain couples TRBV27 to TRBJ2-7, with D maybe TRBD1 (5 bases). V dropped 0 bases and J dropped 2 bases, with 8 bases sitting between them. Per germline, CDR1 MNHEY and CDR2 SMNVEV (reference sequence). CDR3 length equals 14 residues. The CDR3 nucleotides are TGTGCCAGCAGTTTATCCAGGGTCGCCTACGAGCAGTACTTC. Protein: CASSLSRVAYEQYF.

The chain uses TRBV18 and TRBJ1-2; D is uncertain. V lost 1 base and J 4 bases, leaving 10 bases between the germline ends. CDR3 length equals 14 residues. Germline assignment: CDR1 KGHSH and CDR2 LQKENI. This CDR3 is CASSPQDRGYGYTF. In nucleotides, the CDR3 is TGTGCCAGCTCACCACAGGATCGGGGCTATGGCTACACCTTC.

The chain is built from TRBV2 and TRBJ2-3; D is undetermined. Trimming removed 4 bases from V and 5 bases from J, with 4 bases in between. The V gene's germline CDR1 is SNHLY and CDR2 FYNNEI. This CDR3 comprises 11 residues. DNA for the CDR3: TGTGCCAGCAGTGTTATAGATACGCAGTATTTT. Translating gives CASSVIDTQYF.

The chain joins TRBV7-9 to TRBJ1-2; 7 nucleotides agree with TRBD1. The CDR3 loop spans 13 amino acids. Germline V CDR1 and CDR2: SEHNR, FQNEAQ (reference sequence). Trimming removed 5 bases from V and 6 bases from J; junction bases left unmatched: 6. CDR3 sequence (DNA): TGTGCCAGCAGCATAACAGGGGCCCATGGCTACACCTTC. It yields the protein CASSITGAHGYTF.

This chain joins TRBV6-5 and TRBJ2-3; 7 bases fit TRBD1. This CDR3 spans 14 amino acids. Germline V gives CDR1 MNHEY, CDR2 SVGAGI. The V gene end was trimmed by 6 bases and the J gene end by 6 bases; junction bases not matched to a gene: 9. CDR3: CASSLQGSWDTQYF. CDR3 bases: TGTGCCAGCAGCCTACAGGGGAGCTGGGATACGCAGTATTTT.

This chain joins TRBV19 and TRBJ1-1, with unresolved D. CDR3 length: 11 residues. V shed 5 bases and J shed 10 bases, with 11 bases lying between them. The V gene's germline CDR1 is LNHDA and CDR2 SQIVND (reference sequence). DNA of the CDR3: TGTGCCAGTAGTTTTTCTAGAACAGCTTTCTTT. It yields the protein CASSFSRTAFF.

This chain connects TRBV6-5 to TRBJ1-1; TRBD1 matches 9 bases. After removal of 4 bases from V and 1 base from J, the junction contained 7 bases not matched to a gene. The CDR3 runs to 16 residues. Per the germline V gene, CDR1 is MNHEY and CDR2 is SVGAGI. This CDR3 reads CASSSAGTGKNTEAFF. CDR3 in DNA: TGTGCCAGCAGTTCTGCCGGGACAGGGAAGAACACTGAAGCTTTCTTT.

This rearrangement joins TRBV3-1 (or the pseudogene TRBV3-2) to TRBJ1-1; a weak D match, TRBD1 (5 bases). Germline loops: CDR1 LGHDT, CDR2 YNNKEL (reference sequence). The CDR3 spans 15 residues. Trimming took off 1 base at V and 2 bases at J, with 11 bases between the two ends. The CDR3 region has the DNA TGTGCCAGCAGCCAAGTATTTGGGGGAAACACTGAAGCTTTCTTT. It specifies CASSQVFGGNTEAFF.

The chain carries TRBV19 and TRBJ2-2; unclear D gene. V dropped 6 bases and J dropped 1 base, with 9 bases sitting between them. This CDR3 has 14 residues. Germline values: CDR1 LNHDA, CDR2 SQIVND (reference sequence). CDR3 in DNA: TGTGCCAGTAGGGGCCCTAGGAACACCGGGGAGCTGTTTTTT. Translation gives CASRGPRNTGELFF.

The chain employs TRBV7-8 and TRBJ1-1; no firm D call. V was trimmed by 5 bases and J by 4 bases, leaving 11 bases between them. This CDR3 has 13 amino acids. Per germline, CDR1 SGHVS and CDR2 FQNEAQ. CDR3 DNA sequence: TGTGCCAGCAGCCTTATAGAGCGCACTGAAGCTTTCTTT. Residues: CASSLIERTEAFF.

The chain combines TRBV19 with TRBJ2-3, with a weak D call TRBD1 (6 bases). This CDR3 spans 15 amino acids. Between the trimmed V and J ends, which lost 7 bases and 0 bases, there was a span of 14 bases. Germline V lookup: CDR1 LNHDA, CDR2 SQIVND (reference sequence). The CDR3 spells CASTLGAASTDTQYF. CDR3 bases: TGTGCCAGTACCTTGGGGGCGGCTAGCACAGATACGCAGTATTTT. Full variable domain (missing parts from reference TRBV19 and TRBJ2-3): DGGITQSPKYLFRKEGQNVTLSCEQNLNHDAMYWYRQDPGQGLRLIYYSQIVNDFQKGDIAEGYSVSREKKESFPLTVTSAQKNPTAFYLCASTLGAASTDTQYFGPGTRLTVL.

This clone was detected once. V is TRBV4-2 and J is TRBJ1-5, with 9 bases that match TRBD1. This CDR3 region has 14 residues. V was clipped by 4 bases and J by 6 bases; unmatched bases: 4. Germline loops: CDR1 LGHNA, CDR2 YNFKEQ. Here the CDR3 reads CASSRDRERQPQHF. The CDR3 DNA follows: TGTGCCAGCAGCCGGGACAGGGAGCGTCAGCCCCAGCATTTT.

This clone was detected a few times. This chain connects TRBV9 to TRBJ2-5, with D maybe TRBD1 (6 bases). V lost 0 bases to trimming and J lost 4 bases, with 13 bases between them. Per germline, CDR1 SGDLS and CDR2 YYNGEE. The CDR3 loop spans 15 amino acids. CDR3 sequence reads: CASSVAGDPRETQYF. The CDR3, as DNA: TGTGCCAGCAGCGTAGCAGGGGATCCGCGAGAGACCCAGTACTTC.